These 2 T cell receptor beta chains originate from one sample sequenced in a study of blood T cell repertoires in COVID-19. Assay used: immunoSEQ multiplex PCR; TCRdb lists only in-frame clones, some missing. There are around 120,000 clones in the sample; around four fifths occur only once, and roughly 25% lies in the top ten. Sequencing was done on a sample of peripheral blood. The source of these receptors is a human donor in a cohort sampled during active COVID-19.

V is TRBV9 and J is TRBJ1-1; D uncertain. In germline, CDR1 is SGDLS, CDR2 YYNGEE. Between the trimmed V and J ends, which lost 3 bases and 4 bases, there was a span of 13 bases. The CDR3 runs to 14 residues. As DNA, the CDR3 is TGTGCCAGCAGCGCTTTAATTGGAGGCACTGAAGCTTTCTTT. Translating gives CASSALIGGTEAFF.

The chain links TRBV6-4 to TRBJ1-6; the D gene is possibly TRBD1 (6 bases). Germline values: CDR1 MRHNA, CDR2 SNTAGT. Trimming pared 2 bases from V and 7 bases from J, leaving 15 bases between. The CDR3 length is 16 residues. CDR3 in amino acids: CASSDTGLVRNSPLHF. In DNA form, the CDR3 reads TGTGCCAGCAGTGACACAGGGTTAGTGCGGAATTCACCCCTCCACTTT.